The source of this T cell receptor beta chain is a study of T-cell memory formation after mild COVID-19. Study results and caveats: Memory cells collected pre-infection included some clones that later responded, suggesting cross-reactive memory joined.

TCRdb reanalysed the 5' RACE reads using MiXCR and keeps one entry per CDR3 protein. There are roughly 300,000 distinct CDR3 sequences in the sample; less than 9.5% occur only once, and roughly 23% lies in the top ten. There are a few counts of this clonotype. Its specificity is not known. The clonotype was recovered from a man aged 18 to 29 who had mild COVID-19 (a few samples of this study predate the infection). Cell type and time point are not known. Sequencing used PBMCs or a T cell subset sorted from them (not recorded which).

The CDR3 reads CASSRTGGAENQPQHF. CDR3 in DNA: TGTGCCAGCAGCCGGACGGGGGGCGCTGAGAATCAGCCCCAGCATTTT. The chain employs TRBV7-8 and TRBJ1-5; perhaps TRBD1 as D (6 bases). This CDR3 has 16 residues. Germline assignment: CDR1 SGHVS and CDR2 FQNEAQ. Trimming left V 5 bases short and J 4 bases short, with 18 bases between.